The present TCR beta chain was sequenced within a study of blood T cell repertoires in COVID-19. Study-level background: Acute and convalescent COVID-19 specimens originated in the United States, Italy and Spain.

In the original workflow: Amplifying reference gene primers gave estimates of nucleated cell counts. The method was immunoSEQ multiplex PCR; TCRdb's version includes in-frame clones alone and lacks a portion of them. V, J and clone size derive from that table, while D and trimming were established from the DNA sequence. The sample shows some 300,000 clones, about 87% of them seen only once. The sequence came from a woman aged 25 to 39 who had recovered from COVID-19. The sample comprised peripheral blood.

CDR3 amino acids: CASSDWEGYNQETQYF. The CDR3 DNA reads as TGTGCCAGCAGTGATTGGGAGGGATACAACCAAGAGACCCAGTACTTC. This chain links TRBV2 with TRBJ2-5, with TRBD2 matching 7 bases. CDR3 length: 16 amino acids. Trimming at V came to 3 bases and at J to 0 bases, leaving 7 bases not matched to a gene. Per the germline V gene, CDR1 is SNHLY and CDR2 is FYNNEI. The entire variable domain, with the rest obtained from reference TRBV2 and TRBJ2-5, is as follows: EPEVTQTPSHQVTQMGQEVILRCVPISNHLYFYWYRQILGQKVEFLVSFYNNEISEKSEIFDDQFSVERPDGSNFTLKIRSTKLEDSAMYFCASSDWEGYNQETQYFGPGTRLLVL.